This T cell receptor beta chain was documented in a study of identical twins. Each CDR3 protein is one row after TCRdb ran MiXCR on the 5' RACE reads. The sample holds about 660,000 distinct CDR3 sequences, around 8.6% seen once. This clonotype was seen repeatedly, ten times or more. Another study also made use of these data, one on yellow fever vaccine responses in identical twins.

The sequence was collected from a woman younger than 35 in good health. Sequenced: PBMCs.

DNA for the CDR3: TGTGCCAGCCAAGGCGGGTTGTACTTC. Its translation is CASQGGLYF. This chain connects TRBV25-1 to TRBJ2-7; tentative D call: TRBD2 (5 bases). CDR1 and CDR2 (germline): MGHDK, SYGVNS. The CDR3 has 9 residues. The V and J ends lost 8 bases and 12 bases respectively, with 11 bases between them.